The entry below describes one T cell receptor (beta chain). As yet, its antigen is unknown. Run at survey level, the immunoSEQ assay was version v3.0. Libraries were prepared by immunoSEQ multiplex PCR; TCRdb keeps only in-frame clonotypes and omits some of them. This sample has about 40,000 clones, with more than 75% found just once. Trimming left V 0 bases short and J 5 bases short, with 7 bases between. CDR3 length: 13 residues. Germline V CDR1 and CDR2: GTSNPN, SVGIG (reference sequence). The data originate from a study of long-term antiretroviral therapy in people with HIV. Study conclusions and caveats: Spans of CDR3 length were tighter for HIV repertoires than for controls. Regardless of time point, clones expanded before ART dominated the repertoire. Drawn between 2004 and 2017, the blood was possibly obtained under older ART regimens. Neither ART adherence, viral resistance nor therapy changes were documented.

V is TRBV30 and J is TRBJ2-2; D unclear. The sequence was obtained from a woman aged 45-65 years with HIV. The specimen comprised unsorted PBMCs, sampled 0.1 years before starting antiretroviral therapy. CDR3 region: CAWSVVSTGELFF. CDR3 coding DNA: TGTGCCTGGAGTGTAGTTTCTACCGGGGAGCTGTTTTTT.